A selection of T cell receptor beta chains follows, all from one sample in a study of Graves' ophthalmopathy and Graves' hyperthyroidism. One entry per CDR3 protein results from TCRdb running MiXCR on the multiplex PCR reads. The table has around 520,000 distinct CDR3 sequences, less than 45% seen once; the top ten hold about 4.2%. Input material: peripheral blood or thyroid tissue (not recorded which). These receptor sequences come from an adult man with Graves' hyperthyroidism. Both conserved end residues are part of each CDR3. Fields, in order: J gene, clone size, V gene, CDR3 protein. Size tells how often a clone was seen (once, few, many) or the class of an expanded clone, and some rows leave it out.

J: TRBJ1-5; size: .; V: TRBV19; CDR3: CASSIKGGVDQPQHF
J: TRBJ1-6; size: many; V: TRBV5-1; CDR3: CASSLATGADSPLHF
J: TRBJ2-3; size: .; V: TRBV7-9; CDR3: CASSVRGDTQYF
J: TRBJ2-6; size: many; V: TRBV12-3/TRBV12-4; CDR3: CASSQADISGANVLTF
J: TRBJ2-7; size: .; V: TRBV2; CDR3: CASSPHHGREQYF
J: TRBJ1-4; size: few; V: TRBV6-1; CDR3: CAGGDEKLFF
J: TRBJ2-7; size: .; V: TRBV7-2; CDR3: CASSLVASGMVYEQYF
J: TRBJ1-5; size: many; V: TRBV15; CDR3: CATSRDGTENQPQHF
J: TRBJ2-7; size: .; V: TRBV20-1; CDR3: CSAGTSGLRREQYF
J: TRBJ2-2; size: many; V: TRBV19; CDR3: CASSAVSNTGELFF
J: TRBJ2-3; size: few; V: TRBV10-3; CDR3: CAITKTSGVHPNTQYF
J: TRBJ2-2; size: .; V: TRBV5-1; CDR3: CASSQLRGPTGELFF
J: TRBJ1-6; size: .; V: TRBV10-2; CDR3: CASRDRVSSPLHF
J: TRBJ1-2; size: many; V: TRBV5-1; CDR3: CASSLGGVVPYGYTF
J: TRBJ2-2; size: many; V: TRBV24-1; CDR3: CATSSPGTYTGELFF
J: TRBJ2-7; size: .; V: TRBV7-9; CDR3: CASSPPPVAGANEQYF
J: TRBJ1-4; size: .; V: TRBV6-6; CDR3: CASSYSIGGRANEKLFF
J: TRBJ1-3; size: .; V: TRBV9; CDR3: CASSVNPAGTGGNTIYF
J: TRBJ2-7; size: .; V: TRBV4-1; CDR3: CASSQVSFYEQYF
J: TRBJ2-7; size: once; V: TRBV10-3; CDR3: CAISGTPAYEQYF
J: TRBJ2-5; size: many; V: TRBV7-7; CDR3: CASSLSFSETQYF
J: TRBJ2-7; size: many; V: TRBV20-1; CDR3: CSAQGWDEQYF
J: TRBJ1-2; size: .; V: TRBV7-9; CDR3: CAIATDNYGYTF
J: TRBJ2-2; size: many; V: TRBV20-1; CDR3: CSAGTRNTGELFF
J: TRBJ2-2; size: .; V: TRBV13; CDR3: CASSPESGQGAPGAFGVGTGELFF
J: TRBJ2-7; size: .; V: TRBV7-2; CDR3: CASSATGDRGDYEQYF
J: TRBJ2-6; size: .; V: TRBV10-3; CDR3: CATLGGGANVLTF
J: TRBJ1-2; size: many; V: TRBV24-1; CDR3: CATSDMRGTEYGYTF
J: TRBJ2-7; size: many; V: TRBV6-5; CDR3: CASSYFGLVNEQYF
J: TRBJ1-4; size: many; V: TRBV24-1; CDR3: CATSVLPDRGDEKLFF
J: TRBJ2-5; size: many; V: TRBV20-1; CDR3: CSVYGGTGGETQYF
J: TRBJ1-2; size: .; V: TRBV2; CDR3: CASSPSLAGTDEDGYTF
J: TRBJ1-1; size: many; V: TRBV24-1; CDR3: CATSPGTSEAFF
J: TRBJ2-2; size: few; V: TRBV19; CDR3: CASSIVRWDRVMAGELFF
J: TRBJ1-4; size: few; V: TRBV6-1; CDR3: CASSEYGRSEKLFF
J: TRBJ1-5; size: many; V: TRBV2; CDR3: CASSEAGGLLYSNQPQHF
J: TRBJ1-5; size: many; V: TRBV24-1; CDR3: CATNCTEDNQPQHF
J: TRBJ1-2; size: many; V: TRBV9; CDR3: CASSTTGNGYTF
J: TRBJ2-7; size: .; V: TRBV7-6; CDR3: CASDSSGTWPGYEQYF
J: TRBJ2-5; size: many; V: TRBV5-1; CDR3: CASSLTGLNQETQYF
J: TRBJ2-5; size: many; V: TRBV5-4; CDR3: CASSLDPFRGTQETQYF
J: TRBJ2-7; size: once; V: TRBV20-1; CDR3: CSARADGEQYF
J: TRBJ1-3; size: many; V: TRBV6-5; CDR3: CASSLGQGSGNTIYF
J: TRBJ2-2; size: many; V: TRBV12-3/TRBV12-4; CDR3: CASRGTGGSRELFF
J: TRBJ1-4; size: many; V: TRBV12-3/TRBV12-4; CDR3: CASSLLSGATNEKLFF
J: TRBJ2-7; size: many; V: TRBV15; CDR3: CATSPDRFYYEQYF
J: TRBJ1-6; size: many; V: TRBV7-8; CDR3: CASSTPGAGVYNSPLHF
J: TRBJ2-7; size: .; V: TRBV7-9; CDR3: CASSHSTGTPYYEQYF
J: TRBJ2-7; size: few; V: TRBV20-1; CDR3: CSAAKTGGFYEQYF
J: TRBJ2-7; size: .; V: TRBV29-1; CDR3: CSVGGSRYEQYF
J: TRBJ2-5; size: many; V: TRBV20-1; CDR3: CSALLGTGLAGTGETQYF
J: TRBJ1-4; size: many; V: TRBV2; CDR3: CASRPRAGTNEKLFF
J: TRBJ1-6; size: many; V: TRBV27; CDR3: CASSFRVGESPLHF
J: TRBJ1-2; size: many; V: TRBV20-1; CDR3: CSARSSGQQDGYTF
J: TRBJ1-2; size: .; V: TRBV4-1; CDR3: CASSPRVEGRKDGYTF